Below are 3 T cell receptor beta chains sequenced from a single sample in a study of beta chain features in type 1 diabetes. Reverse transcription of all isolated RNA meant that expressed TCRB transcripts were sequenced. Data came from immunoSEQ multiplex PCR; TCRdb stores just in-frame clones and leaves some out. The repertoire holds about 620,000 clones, with around a sixth as singletons. The sample consisted of naive CD4+ T cells from blood. These receptors came from a man aged 18 to 35 in good health.

This clone appeared many times. The gene calls are TRBV7-9 and TRBJ1-4; D unresolved. Trimming stripped 5 bases from V and 13 bases from J, with 17 bases between. The germline gives CDR1 SEHNR, CDR2 FQNEAQ (reference sequence). The CDR3 has 13 residues. CDR3 protein: CASSPSILGVLFF. The CDR3 DNA sequence: TGTGCCAGCAGCCCTTCGATACTCGGCGTACTGTTTTTT.

The CDR3 region has the DNA TGTGCCAGCAGGTCAGGGGGCCTACGGACCGGGGAGCTGTTTTTT. Translated: CASRSGGLRTGELFF. This chain links TRBV7-3 with TRBJ2-2, with TRBD1 matching over 8 bases. CDR1 and CDR2 (germline): SGHTA, FQGTGA. Germline trimming cut 6 bases from V and 5 bases from J; bases unmatched to any gene: 8. The CDR3 is 15 residues long. Filled out from reference TRBV7-3 and TRBJ2-2, the complete variable domain reads GAGVSQTPSNKVTEKGKYVELRCDPISGHTALYWYRQSLGQGPEFLIYFQGTGAADDSGLPNDRFFAVRPEGSVSTLKIQRTERGDSAVYLCASRSGGLRTGELFFGEGSRLTVL.

This clone was found a few times. The V call is TRBV28, the J call TRBJ2-7; D is undetermined. Germline values: CDR1 MDHEN, CDR2 SYDVKM. With 3 bases removed from V and 7 bases from J, the gap between germline ends came to 19 bases. The CDR3 length is 15 residues. The CDR3 nucleotides are TGTGCCAGCAGTTTCGTGTCAGCTAAACGGAAGGAGCAGTACTTC. Its protein product is CASSFVSAKRKEQYF.